This is a list of T cell receptor beta chains from one sample in a study of blood T cell repertoires in COVID-19. Repertoires were generated with immunoSEQ multiplex PCR, while TCRdb's copy carries only in-frame clones and drops some. The sample shows under 350,000 clones, 89% of them seen only once. The sample comprised peripheral blood. The origin of the receptors is a man in his fifties or sixties with acute or convalescent COVID-19. Each CDR3 is given with its conserved first and last residue. D genes are given only for firm matches. The size entry is marked missing in some rows and otherwise reads once, few, many or a size class.

abundance,v_gene,j_gene,d_gene,CDR3aa,CDR3nt
-,TRBV19,TRBJ2-7,TRBD1,CATRQGVPYEQYF,TGTGCCACCCGACAGGGGGTCCCCTACGAGCAGTACTTC
-,TRBV6-1,TRBJ2-2,-,CASSEGGIGELFF,TGTGCCAGCAGTGAAGGGGGCATTGGGGAGCTGTTTTTT
-,TRBV7-9,TRBJ1-6,-,CASSQGSPWDSPLHF,TGTGCCAGCAGCCAGGGGTCCCCCTGGGATTCACCCCTCCACTTT
-,TRBV5-1,TRBJ1-1,-,CASSFGPGEEAFF,TGCGCCAGCAGCTTCGGGCCCGGGGAAGAAGCTTTCTTT
-,TRBV6-5,TRBJ1-3,-,CASSYSTGSGNTIYF,TGTGCCAGCAGTTACTCAACAGGCTCTGGAAACACCATATATTTT
-,TRBV2,TRBJ2-3,TRBD2,CASSERAGRGDTQYF,TGTGCCAGCAGTGAACGGGCAGGGCGGGGGGATACGCAGTATTTT
-,TRBV11-2,TRBJ1-5,-,CASSLVGQGNQPQHF,TGTGCCAGCAGCTTAGTAGGTCAGGGCAATCAGCCCCAGCATTTT
-,TRBV9,TRBJ1-5,-,CASSVGPRVGQPQHF,TGTGCCAGCAGCGTAGGACCTCGGGTAGGTCAGCCCCAGCATTTT
-,TRBV29-1,TRBJ2-7,-,CSVVFPSREQYF,TGCAGCGTAGTATTCCCATCCCGGGAGCAGTACTTC
-,TRBV7-9,TRBJ1-1,-,CASSLEGGVNTEAFF,TGTGCCAGCAGCTTAGAGGGAGGCGTGAACACTGAAGCTTTCTTT
-,TRBV10-3,TRBJ2-7,TRBD1,CAISPTGGPPREQYF,TGTGCCATCAGTCCGACAGGGGGCCCTCCTAGAGAGCAGTACTTC
-,TRBV18,TRBJ2-3,-,CASSPRATSTDTQYF,TGTGCCAGCTCACCACGGGCAACTAGCACAGATACGCAGTATTTT
-,TRBV2,TRBJ2-3,-,CASRSSGGTSDTQYF,TGTGCCAGCAGGTCCTCCGGGGGTACCTCAGATACGCAGTATTTT
-,TRBV5-1,TRBJ2-7,TRBD1,CASSQRGLDEQYF,TGCGCCAGCAGCCAGAGGGGGCTGGACGAGCAGTACTTC
-,TRBV19,TRBJ2-5,TRBD2,CASSYTRLAGETQYF,TGTGCCAGTAGCTACACCCGACTAGCGGGAGAGACCCAGTACTTC
-,TRBV7-3,TRBJ2-5,-,CASGQRPEETQYF,TGTGCCAGCGGCCAGCGGCCAGAAGAGACCCAGTACTTC
few,TRBV5-1,TRBJ2-7,-,CASSLVPESSYEQYF,TGCGCCAGCAGCTTGGTGCCGGAGAGCTCCTACGAGCAGTACTTC
-,TRBV6-1,TRBJ1-2,TRBD1,CASSERAGGLGYTF,TGTGCCAGCAGTGAAAGGGCAGGGGGGCTTGGCTACACCTTC
-,TRBV10-3,TRBJ2-7,-,CATGEHLSYEQYF,TGTGCCACGGGGGAGCACCTCTCCTACGAGCAGTACTTC
once,TRBV30,TRBJ2-5,TRBD2,CALGRGGGTQYF,TGTGCCCTCGGAAGAGGCGGGGGAACCCAGTACTTC
-,TRBV28,TRBJ1-4,-,CASTETREKLFF,TGTGCCAGCACTGAGACACGAGAAAAACTGTTTTTT
-,TRBV7-9,TRBJ2-1,-,CASSLWVGGNEQFF,TGTGCCAGCAGCTTATGGGTCGGGGGCAATGAGCAGTTCTTC
-,TRBV4-2,TRBJ1-4,-,CASSIPGQINEKLFF,TGTGCCAGCAGCATTCCCGGACAGATTAATGAAAAACTGTTTTTT
-,TRBV18,TRBJ2-1,-,CASSPSPAGVGNEQFF,TGTGCCAGCTCACCATCCCCCGCAGGGGTCGGCAATGAGCAGTTCTTC
-,TRBV27,TRBJ2-7,-,CASSGGAGNEQYF,TGTGCCAGCAGTGGCGGGGCGGGGAACGAGCAGTACTTC
-,TRBV9,TRBJ1-2,-,CASSVATHGGYTF,TGTGCCAGCAGCGTAGCGACACACGGAGGCTACACCTTC
-,TRBV5-1,TRBJ1-2,-,CASSLEGREGYTF,TGCGCCAGCAGCTTGGAGGGTAGGGAGGGCTACACCTTC
many,TRBV4-1,TRBJ2-2,-,CASSQDLVGRGTGELFF,TGCGCCAGCAGCCAAGATTTGGTAGGCAGGGGCACCGGGGAGCTGTTTTTT
-,TRBV19,TRBJ2-7,-,CATTLGGGTSYEQYF,TGTGCCACGACTCTTGGAGGGGGCACCTCCTACGAGCAGTACTTC
-,TRBV5-5,TRBJ2-7,TRBD1,CASSPNRGREQYF,TGTGCCAGCAGCCCCAACAGGGGGCGCGAGCAGTACTTC
-,TRBV2,TRBJ1-5,-,CASSETRVKNQPQHF,TGTGCCAGCAGTGAAACCAGGGTCAAGAATCAGCCCCAGCATTTT
-,TRBV3-1/TRBV3-2,TRBJ1-1,-,CASSHNMNTEAFF,TGTGCCAGCAGCCACAACATGAACACTGAAGCTTTCTTT
-,TRBV12-3/TRBV12-4,TRBJ1-6,-,CASSLQSPLHF,TGTGCCAGCAGTTTACAGTCACCCCTCCACTTT
-,TRBV2,TRBJ1-2,-,CASGGLYGYTF,TGTGCCAGCGGCGGACTCTATGGCTACACCTTC
-,TRBV3-1/TRBV3-2,TRBJ2-7,-,CASSQHGPYEQYF,TGTGCCAGCAGCCAGCACGGTCCCTACGAGCAGTACTTC
-,TRBV18,TRBJ1-6,-,CASSPAAGGGSPLHF,TGTGCCAGCTCACCAGCCGCGGGGGGAGGTTCACCCCTCCACTTT
-,TRBV7-3,TRBJ2-7,TRBD1,CASSPGTGAYSEQYF,TGTGCCAGCAGCCCAGGGACAGGGGCTTACTCCGAGCAGTACTTC
-,TRBV5-1,TRBJ1-1,-,CASSRRAGQNTEAFF,TGCGCCAGCAGTCGTCGAGCGGGACAAAACACTGAAGCTTTCTTT
-,TRBV6-5,TRBJ2-7,-,CASSYTGSYEQYF,TGTGCCAGCAGTTACACAGGGTCATACGAGCAGTACTTC
-,TRBV10-1,TRBJ1-3,-,CASSPGHGISGNTIYF,TGCGCCAGCAGTCCGGGACACGGCATCTCTGGAAACACCATATATTTT
few,TRBV5-6,TRBJ2-1,-,CASSSSYNNEQFF,TGTGCCAGCAGCTCCTCGTATAACAATGAGCAGTTCTTC